This T cell receptor beta chain was obtained from a study of blood T cell repertoires in COVID-19. About the research overall: Both acute and convalescent COVID-19 samples were obtained from the United States, Italy and Spain. T cells, B-cell-depleted T cells, or PBMCs provided the cDNA or gDNA that served as material.

The length of the CDR3 is 16 residues. The V gene's germline CDR1 is SGHNT and CDR2 YYREEE (reference sequence). V lost 3 bases, J lost 1 base, and 6 bases stayed unmatched. Study processing details: Scientists estimated how many nucleated cells there were by amplifying reference gene primers. Clones were sequenced by immunoSEQ multiplex PCR, and TCRdb holds only the in-frame ones, with some missing. V and J calls plus clone size are reproduced from that table; the DNA served to infer D and trimming. The table includes roughly 410,000 clones, roughly nine tenths detected once. The sequencing sample was made of peripheral blood. The TCR originated in a middle-aged man with acute or convalescent COVID-19. This chain connects TRBV5-4 to TRBJ2-3; 9 bases fit TRBD1. The CDR3 DNA sequence: TGTGCCAGCAGCTCCCACCGGGACAGGGGCACAGATACGCAGTATTTT. Translation: CASSSHRDRGTDTQYF.